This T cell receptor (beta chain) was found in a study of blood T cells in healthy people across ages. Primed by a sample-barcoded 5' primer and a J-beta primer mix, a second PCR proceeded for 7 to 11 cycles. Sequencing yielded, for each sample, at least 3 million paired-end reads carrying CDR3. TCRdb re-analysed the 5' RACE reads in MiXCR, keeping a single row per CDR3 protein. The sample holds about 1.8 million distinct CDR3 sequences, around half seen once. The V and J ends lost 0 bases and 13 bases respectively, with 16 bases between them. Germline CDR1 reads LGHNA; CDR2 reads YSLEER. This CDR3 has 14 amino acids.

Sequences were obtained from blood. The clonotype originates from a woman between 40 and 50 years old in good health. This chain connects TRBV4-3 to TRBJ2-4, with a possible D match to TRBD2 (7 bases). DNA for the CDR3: TGCGCCAGCAGCCAAGATAGGAGGGGGGGGACGCAGTACTTC. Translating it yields CASSQDRRGGTQYF.